This T cell receptor beta chain was identified in a study of shared clonotypes between healthy human individuals. Study-wide results and limits: The study's rarefaction showed incomplete sorted-subset sequencing despite large depth.

Remarks on this clone: Its target is unknown.

The germline V gene has CDR1 SEHNR and CDR2 FQNEAQ (reference sequence). This CDR3 has 14 residues. V shed 0 bases and J shed 7 bases, with 12 bases lying between them. The donors, healthy adults who were HIV-negative, had experienced no recent acute infections or vaccinations. Template for every sorted-subset replicate PCR totaled 150 to 250 ng DNA, approximately 30,000 T cell genomes. Sequencing was performed with immunoSEQ multiplex PCR; in TCRdb, only in-frame clones are kept and a portion is missing. The data show around 2.5 million clones, more than 85% seen once. The sample was naive CD4+ T cells from PBMCs. Subset reported: CD45RA+ positively selected. The sequence came from a man younger than 35 in good health. Some clones in this sample may be carry-over from other donors' samples. The J gene is TRBJ1-2, the V gene TRBV7-9; no reliable D call. The CDR3 loop reads CASSLARSFSGYTF. In DNA, the CDR3 is TGTGCCAGCAGCTTAGCTCGGAGTTTCAGTGGCTACACCTTC.